Presented here are 4 T cell receptor beta chains from one specimen sequenced in a study of T cell responses to AZD1222 COVID-19 vaccine. The assay was immunoSEQ multiplex PCR, and TCRdb's table has in-frame clones only and misses some. This sample has roughly 100,000 clones, with 82% found just once. The sequences come from peripheral blood, collected on day 0 of AZD1222 vaccination. The receptor set was obtained from an adult in good health.

The rearrangement links TRBV12-3 or TRBV12-4 to TRBJ1-2; no firm D call. The CDR3 has 12 residues. Trimming took off 3 bases at V and 6 bases at J, with 8 bases between the two ends. CDR3 region: CASSFRRDGYTF. The CDR3 coding sequence is TGTGCCAGCAGTTTTCGGCGGGATGGCTACACCTTC.

The chain employs TRBV4-1 and TRBJ1-5; D gene ambiguous. This CDR3 contains 15 residues. V shed 2 bases and J shed 3 bases, with 11 bases lying between them. Germline V lookup: CDR1 MGHRA, CDR2 YSYEKL. The CDR3 coding sequence is TGCGCCAGCAGCCAATCAGCGGGATACAATCAGCCCCAGCATTTT. Translating it yields CASSQSAGYNQPQHF.

The chain is built from TRBV4-2 and TRBJ1-4; TRBD1 matches at 8 bases. Per the germline V gene, CDR1 is LGHNA and CDR2 is YNFKEQ. With V trimmed by 0 bases and J by 4 bases, 13 bases remained unmatched. The CDR3 extends over 19 amino acids. CDR3 nucleotide sequence: TGTGCCAGCAGCCAAGACCGGAGGACAGGGAGGGGGGGTAATGAAAAACTGTTTTTT. It specifies CASSQDRRTGRGGNEKLFF.

This clone was observed a handful of times. V gene TRBV6-4 combines with J gene TRBJ2-1; D may match TRBD1 or TRBD2 (5 bases each). The CDR3 consists of 13 residues. Trimming left V 4 bases short and J 9 bases short, with 13 bases between. Germline CDR1 and CDR2: MRHNA and SNTAGT. DNA of the CDR3: TGTGCCAGCAGTGGGGACGGATACCGTGAGCAGTTCTTC. Its translation is CASSGDGYREQFF.